This T cell receptor beta chain was recorded in a study of cytomegalovirus exposure and HLA in healthy donors (dated by TCRdb to 2016 to 2017). Turning to the overall study: An earlier analysis of 550 to 700 of the donors reported more than 250 Gb of sequence data and approximately 110 million unique TCR beta sequences from approximately 180 million T cells. About 280 gigabases of sequencing data and 70 million to 95 million unique TCR sequences made up an early release that covered approximately 650 HLA-typed donors. Among the roughly 390 genotyped donors, approximately 81% belonged to the genetic ancestry cluster associated with self-reported Caucasian donors. The aim of the study was to test whether cataloging public T cell receptors could identify signatures of past pathogen exposure. Using immunosequencing, the study profiled T cell repertoires from roughly 650 subjects and related those repertoires to cytomegalovirus serostatus. Besides the first cohort of more than 650 subjects, a separate validation cohort made up of over 100 different subjects was used. To predict cytomegalovirus infection status, the study combined high-throughput TCR immunosequencing, statistical association of individual TCRs with disease status, and machine learning. A later analysis re-analyzed previously published TCR beta repertoires from 666 donors and added high-resolution HLA genotyping to study TCR occurrence patterns. The later analysis used no new phenotypic data to find candidate immune exposures, relying instead on TCR beta sequences and their occurrence across donors. An earlier analysis of 587 of the donors applied high-throughput TCR beta sequencing to assess whether each TCR beta V gene segment acted as functional or pseudogenic. Donor age, sex, ethnicity and CMV serostatus were collected together with the repertoire data. A later genetic analysis used genome-wide SNP genotypes for about 65% of the roughly 670 donors, treating that subset as a discovery cohort. Every repertoire in the discovery cohort had been generated on one and the same sequencing platform. HLA typing covered class I and class II loci at four-digit resolution. Typing coverage varied by locus: about 620-640 donors for A, B, C, DRB1 and DQB1; around 560 for DQA1; 600 to 610 for DPA1; around 450 for DPB1. Roughly 5 DR-DQ haplotypes were handled as single units for association and clustering because linkage in the cohort was strong. Among about 360 genotyped donors of the cohort, an average of about 240,000 unique TCR beta nucleotide sequences were sequenced per donor, roughly a sixth of them non-productive.

Receptor libraries were prepared by the immunoSEQ multiplex PCR assay. For the multiplex PCR, a mixture combining 60 forward primers for TCR Vbeta segments and 13 reverse primers for TCR Jbeta segments was used. Amplification of the CDR3 region of rearranged TCR beta genes was performed with a multiplex PCR assay on genomic DNA. Amplified TCR beta libraries were sequenced as 87-base-pair reads on the Illumina HiSeq System. On the authors' methods: Across the roughly 600 repertoires, a later analysis counted some 80 million unique TCR beta chains, some 11 million of which were shared by at least two donors. To remove PCR and sequencing errors, raw reads were error-corrected and collapsed into unique sequences using a nearest-neighbor algorithm that merged closely related sequences. V, D and J gene segments were assigned by aligning CDR3 sequences to IMGT reference sequences. For a sequence to be retained, a match of at least six nucleotides was required to both a V gene segment and a J gene segment. Rearrangements were classified as productive when the CDR3 lacked stop codons and remained in frame with V and J, and all other rearrangements were classified as non-productive. Following IMGT convention, CDR3 was defined as the stretch from the second conserved V-encoded cysteine to the conserved J-encoded phenylalanine. The earlier analysis of around 640 of the donors excluded sequences that lacked an unambiguous match to a single V gene segment. In an earlier analysis of roughly 500 of the donors, V segments were called functional above 56.7% productive rearrangements and were called segregating when the between-donor standard deviation exceeded 5%. A statistical classification framework was built to diagnose cytomegalovirus status from the catalog of TCR beta chain sequences. In a later analysis, V and J genes were assigned by comparing TCR nucleotide sequences against IMGT/GENE-DB human TR gene sequences. A later analysis assigned CDR3 sequences and most-parsimonious VDJ recombination scenarios with the TCRdist pipeline. In a later analysis, every TCR beta chain was defined by the combination of its CDR3 amino acid sequence and its V-gene family, and reads without a unique V-gene family were dropped. To address suspected cross-contamination and a sequencing artifact, a later analysis removed 592 highly shared, low-generation-probability nucleotide sequences. In a later analysis, a clonal expansion index for each public chain was calculated from normalized within-repertoire ranks of inferred template counts. Generation probabilities in a later analysis came from a VDJ recombination model fitted to out-of-frame rearrangements, and those results were checked against IGoR. In a later analysis, hypergeometric tests were used to score TCR-TCR, TCR-HLA and TCR-CMV co-occurrence, with a repertoire-size bias correction applied to TCR pairs. A later analysis estimated false discovery rates by permuting HLA or CMV assignments 20 times. In a later analysis, co-occurring TCRs were grouped using DBSCAN, with TCRdist sequence similarity added in when clustering inside HLA-allele-positive subsets. Repertoires with fewer than 30,000 or more than 120,000 public chains, plus five repertoires with anomalous nucleotide sharing, were excluded from co-occurrence clustering. TCRdb carries this immuneACCESS record with in-frame sequences only. Its versions omit some clonotypes, under half of them owing to an unresolved V gene in the studies checked, with the rest unexplained. That table supplies the V and J calls and clone size; D and trimming were determined from the DNA. For this sample there are roughly 190,000 clones; roughly 77% appear just once. Of the sample, 1.6% is held by the ten largest clones.

On this clone itself: This receptor's antigen is unknown. There are no base qualities to consult, and no much larger clone falls within one base.

What the work shows at the level of the full study, not this receptor alone: The study listed 164 TCR beta chains as associated with cytomegalovirus. Because HLA typing was missing for some donors at each locus, association tests included only the typed subset. Compared with the roughly 700-donor mean, donors in an Asian-associated ancestry cluster had fewer N-insertions in productive TCRs, according to a later genetic analysis. When HLA alleles, especially DR and DQ, strongly co-occurred, TCR associations were difficult to assign to individual alleles. The classifier was reported to diagnose cytomegalovirus status with high specificity and sensitivity in both the original and validation cohorts. Across donors, most TCR sequences were observed very rarely, whereas some public TCRs were present in many individuals. Correlated functional status among segregating V segments might be attributable to linkage disequilibrium, but an unknown experimental factor could not be ruled out. A cluster of highly shared sequence variants was judged likely to be a technical artifact of the sequencing pipeline. The authors suggested that the approach could potentially be extended to other disease states and immunological phenotypes. Presence/absence analyses assumed roughly uniform sequencing depth across donors, an assumption that may not hold. In a later analysis, about 16,000 TCR beta sequences were associated with specific HLA alleles at a false discovery rate of 0.05. In a later genetic analysis, a missense DCLRE1C variant was associated with V-gene and J-gene trimming of TCR beta chains, and the association was replicated in an independent cohort. The only immune exposure information available for the cohort was CMV serostatus. A few of the identified cytomegalovirus-associated TCR beta chains were confirmed in vitro to be specific for cytomegalovirus antigens. In a later analysis, HLA-associated TCR beta chains showed more clonal expansion and lower generation probabilities than non-associated chains that were equally common. In this cohort, only TCR beta chains were sequenced, and detectable features were limited by the absence of alpha or paired-chain data. A further reported finding was that TCR beta sequences accurately predicted the HLA-A and HLA-B alleles for most subjects in the first cohort. A later analysis found that TCR association rates varied across HLA loci, with DRB1 alleles showing the most associated TCRs and HLA-C alleles the fewest. A later analysis found that most CMV-associated TCR beta chains appeared HLA-restricted, with HLA associations seemingly driven largely by CMV exposure. Some IMGT-functional V segments, including TRBV6-2 and TRBV6-3, could not be distinguished by the 87-base-pair reads and were therefore excluded. In an earlier analysis of more than 450 of the donors, most TCR beta V segments were observed in productive rearrangements about 87% or about 30% of the time, broadly matching IMGT annotations. The earlier analysis of approximately 560 of the donors excluded some 16 rarely observed V segments, including chromosome 9 orphons, because counts were too low. A later analysis reported that several top co-occurrence clusters appeared linked to parvovirus B19, influenza, CMV and Epstein-Barr virus.

Counted from cysteine to phenylalanine, this CDR3 has 13 amino acids. Of the read, only the CDR3 DNA is kept; its 39 bases are in frame from base 1. CDR1 MNHNS and CDR2 SASEGT are derived from the germline V gene. V is pared back by 6 bases and J by 4 bases, with 13 bases lying between the germline termini. The cohort consisted of 666 healthy bone marrow donors. At the time of sampling, all cohort members were nominally healthy, though unrecorded immune exposures were likely present. The donor tested CMV seronegative, placing the donor among the 300 to 450 seronegative members of the cohort. Every donor gave a peripheral blood sample, and the peripheral blood mononuclear cells from that sample were used for TCR beta sequencing. The Qiagen DNeasy Blood Extraction Kit was used to extract genomic DNA from the blood cell samples.

The clonotype was recovered from a woman aged 50 to 65 in good health and CMV-seronegative. The material sequenced was PBMCs. Here the chain combines TRBV6-1 and TRBJ2-7, and perhaps TRBD1 as D gene, on 5 matching bases. The bases are TGTGCCAGCAGGGAGAACAGGAAATACGAGCAGTACTTC. Translated, it gives CASRENRKYEQYF.